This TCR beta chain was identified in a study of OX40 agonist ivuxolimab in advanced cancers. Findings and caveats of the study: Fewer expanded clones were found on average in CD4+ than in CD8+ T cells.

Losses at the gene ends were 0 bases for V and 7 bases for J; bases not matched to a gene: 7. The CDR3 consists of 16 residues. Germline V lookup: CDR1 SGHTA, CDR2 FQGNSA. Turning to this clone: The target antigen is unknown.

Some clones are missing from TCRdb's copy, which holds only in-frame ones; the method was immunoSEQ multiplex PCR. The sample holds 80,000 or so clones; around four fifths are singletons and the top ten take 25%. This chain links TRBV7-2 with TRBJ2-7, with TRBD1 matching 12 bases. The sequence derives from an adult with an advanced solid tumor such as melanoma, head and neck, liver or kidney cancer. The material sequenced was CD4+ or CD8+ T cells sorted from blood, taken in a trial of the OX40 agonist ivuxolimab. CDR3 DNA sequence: TGTGCCAGCAGCTTAGCCAGGGGACAGGGGGCGCGGGAGCAGTACTTC. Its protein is CASSLARGQGAREQYF. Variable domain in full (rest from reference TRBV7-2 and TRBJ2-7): GAGVSQSPSNKVTEKGKDVELRCDPISGHTALYWYRQSLGQGLEFLIYFQGNSAPDKSGLPSDRFSAERTGGSVSTLTIQRTQQEDSAVYLCASSLARGQGAREQYFGPGTRLTVT.